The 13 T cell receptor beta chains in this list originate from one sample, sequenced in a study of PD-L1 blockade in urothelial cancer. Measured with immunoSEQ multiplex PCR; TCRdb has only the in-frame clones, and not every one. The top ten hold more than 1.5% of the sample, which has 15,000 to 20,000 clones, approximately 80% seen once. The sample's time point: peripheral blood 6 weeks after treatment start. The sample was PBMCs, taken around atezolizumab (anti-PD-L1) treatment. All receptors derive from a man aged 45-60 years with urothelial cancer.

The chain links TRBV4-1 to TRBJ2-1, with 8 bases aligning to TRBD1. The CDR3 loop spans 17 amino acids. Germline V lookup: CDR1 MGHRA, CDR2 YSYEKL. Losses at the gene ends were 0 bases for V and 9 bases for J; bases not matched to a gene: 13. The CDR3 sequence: CASSQDWPGGQWSEQFF. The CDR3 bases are TGCGCCAGCAGCCAAGATTGGCCAGGGGGCCAGTGGAGTGAGCAGTTCTTC.

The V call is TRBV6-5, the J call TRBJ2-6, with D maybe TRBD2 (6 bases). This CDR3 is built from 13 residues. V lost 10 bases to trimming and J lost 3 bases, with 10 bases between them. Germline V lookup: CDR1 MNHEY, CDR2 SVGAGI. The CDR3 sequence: CATKRVGANVLTF. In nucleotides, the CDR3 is TGTGCCACCAAGCGGGTTGGGGCCAACGTCCTGACTTTC.

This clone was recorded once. The CDR3 spells CASKGQGGYTF. In DNA, the CDR3 is TGTGCCAGTAAGGGACAGGGTGGCTACACCTTC. J is TRBJ1-2 and V is TRBV11-3, with 9 bases that match TRBD1. Germline CDR1 SGHNT, CDR2 YENEEA. J gave up 7 bases and V 9 bases, and 3 bases lay outside the gene matches. The CDR3 extends over 11 amino acids.

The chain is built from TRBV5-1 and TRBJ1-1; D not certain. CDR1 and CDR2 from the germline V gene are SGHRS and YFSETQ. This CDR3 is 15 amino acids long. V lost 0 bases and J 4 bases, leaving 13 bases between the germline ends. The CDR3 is CASSLDPGVGTEAFF. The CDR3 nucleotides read TGCGCCAGCAGCTTGGATCCGGGAGTAGGCACTGAAGCTTTCTTT.

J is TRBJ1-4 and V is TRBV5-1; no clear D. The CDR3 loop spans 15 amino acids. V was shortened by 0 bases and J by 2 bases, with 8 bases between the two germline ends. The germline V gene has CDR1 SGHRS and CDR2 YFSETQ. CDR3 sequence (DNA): TGCGCCAGCAGCTTGGGGAGTACTACTAATGAAAAACTGTTTTTT. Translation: CASSLGSTTNEKLFF.

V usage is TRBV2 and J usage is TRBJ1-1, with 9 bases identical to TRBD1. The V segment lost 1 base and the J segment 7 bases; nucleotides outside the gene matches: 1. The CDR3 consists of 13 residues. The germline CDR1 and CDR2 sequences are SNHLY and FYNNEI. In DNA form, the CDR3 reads TGTGCCAGCAGTGAAGGGACAGGGGTTGAAGCTTTCTTT. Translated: CASSEGTGVEAFF.

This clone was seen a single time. Here the CDR3 DNA reads TGCGCCAGCTCACCCAGGGGCAGCGTGAACACTGAAGCTTTCTTT. This translates into CASSPRGSVNTEAFF. V is TRBV5-1 and J is TRBJ1-1, with D possibly being TRBD1 (6 bases). The germline V and J ends were trimmed by 7 bases and 0 bases, with 16 bases remaining between them. The CDR3 has 15 amino acids. Germline values: CDR1 SGHRS, CDR2 YFSETQ.

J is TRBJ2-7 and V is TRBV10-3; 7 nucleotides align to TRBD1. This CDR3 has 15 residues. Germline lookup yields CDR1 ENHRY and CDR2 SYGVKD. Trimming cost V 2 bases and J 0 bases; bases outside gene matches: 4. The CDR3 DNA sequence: TGTGCCATCAGTGAGGGACAGGACAGCTCCTACGAGCAGTACTTC. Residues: CAISEGQDSSYEQYF.

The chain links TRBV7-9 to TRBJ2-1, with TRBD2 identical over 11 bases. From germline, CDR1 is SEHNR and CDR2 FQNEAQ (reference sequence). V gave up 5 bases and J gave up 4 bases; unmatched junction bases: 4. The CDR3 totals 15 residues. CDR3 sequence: CASSPTSGDYNEQFF. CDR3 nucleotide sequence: TGTGCCAGCAGCCCGACTAGCGGGGATTACAATGAGCAGTTCTTC. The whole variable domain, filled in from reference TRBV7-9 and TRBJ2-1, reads DTGVSQNPRHKITKRGQNVTFRCDPISEHNRLYWYRQTLGQGPEFLTYFQNEAQLEKSRLLSDRFSAERPKGSFSTLEIQRTEQGDSAMYLCASSPTSGDYNEQFFGPGTRLTVL.

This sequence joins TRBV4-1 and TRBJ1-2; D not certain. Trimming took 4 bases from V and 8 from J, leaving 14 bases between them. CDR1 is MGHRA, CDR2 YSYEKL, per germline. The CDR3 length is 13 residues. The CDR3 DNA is TGCGCCAGCAGCCCCGGACTCCCGGGCGGCTACACCTTC. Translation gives CASSPGLPGGYTF.

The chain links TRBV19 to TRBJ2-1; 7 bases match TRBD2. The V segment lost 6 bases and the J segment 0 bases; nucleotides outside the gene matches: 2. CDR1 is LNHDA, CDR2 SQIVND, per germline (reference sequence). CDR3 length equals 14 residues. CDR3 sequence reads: CASSERDSYNEQFF. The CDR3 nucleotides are TGTGCCAGTAGCGAGCGGGACTCCTACAATGAGCAGTTCTTC.

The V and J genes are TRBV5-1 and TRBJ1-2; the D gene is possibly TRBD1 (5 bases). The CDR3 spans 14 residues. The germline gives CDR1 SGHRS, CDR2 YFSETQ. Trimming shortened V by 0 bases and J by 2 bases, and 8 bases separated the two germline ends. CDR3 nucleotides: TGCGCCAGCAGCTTGGGTCGACAGAACTATGGCTACACCTTC. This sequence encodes CASSLGRQNYGYTF.

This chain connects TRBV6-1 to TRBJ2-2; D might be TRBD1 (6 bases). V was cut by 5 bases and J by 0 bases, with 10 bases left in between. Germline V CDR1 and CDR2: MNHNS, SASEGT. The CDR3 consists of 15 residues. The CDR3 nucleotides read TGTGCCAGCAGTCCGGGACAACCGAACACCGGGGAGCTGTTTTTT. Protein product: CASSPGQPNTGELFF.